This T cell receptor (beta chain) was retrieved from a study of identical twins. All donors comprised healthy Caucasians. This clonotype was counted only a few times. TCRdb redid the calling of the 5' RACE reads with MiXCR, one entry per CDR3 protein. Altogether about 490,000 distinct CDR3 sequences are present, around 15% being singletons, with the ten largest covering less than 0.5%. Germline assignment: CDR1 SGHDN and CDR2 FVKESK. This CDR3 spans 16 amino acids. V lost 0 bases, J lost 2 bases, and 12 bases lay in between. The sample was also linked to a second study, of yellow fever vaccine responses in identical twins. This second study says: Reportedly, twins showed a vaccine T cell response that looked partly convergent and partly personalized.

The chain is built from TRBV14 and TRBJ2-3; possibly TRBD1 for D (6 bases). This clonotype was obtained from a woman aged 18-29 years in good health. Sequencing input: CD4+ T cells sorted from blood. In DNA, the CDR3 is TGTGCCAGCAGCCAAGATCACAGGGTAAACACAGATACGCAGTATTTT. Residues: CASSQDHRVNTDTQYF.